One sample yielded the 4 T cell receptor beta chains listed below, sequenced in a study of monozygotic twins with inflammatory bowel disease. Using the 5' RACE reads, TCRdb records one entry per CDR3 protein without DNA. This table lists about 330,000 distinct CDR3 sequences. Material: blood. The source of these receptors is a human donor with ulcerative colitis or Crohn's disease, or a healthy co-twin of an affected twin (not recorded which).

V and J are TRBV10-3 and TRBJ1-1; TCRdb lists TRBD1, though no DNA is available to test this call. CDR3 length equals 13 residues. Germline values: CDR1 ENHRY, CDR2 SYGVKD. This chain's CDR3 is CAVARQTNTEAFF.

This chain links TRBV5-1 with TRBJ2-7; the D gene TCRdb calls, TRBD2, cannot be checked with no DNA. CDR1 and CDR2 (germline): SGHRS, YFSETQ. This CDR3 contains 15 residues. The CDR3 reads CASSPRTSGSHEQYF.

The V and J genes are TRBV4-3 and TRBJ2-7. This CDR3 is built from 15 residues. The germline V gene encodes CDR1 LGHNA and CDR2 YSLEER. This CDR3 reads CASSQEFGTAYEQYF.

This rearrangement joins TRBV12-3 or TRBV12-4 to TRBJ2-2; with no DNA, the TCRdb D assignment of TRBD2 cannot be verified. There are 16 residues in the CDR3. This chain's CDR3 is CASSLWGGGPSGELFF.